The 20 T cell receptor beta chains presented below share a single source sample, sequenced in a study of identical twins. TCRdb passed the 5' RACE reads through MiXCR, listing each CDR3 protein once. The sample comprises approximately 1.8 million distinct CDR3 sequences, roughly 35% of which are singletons, and less than 0.35% rests with the top ten. The sample taken for sequencing was cord blood. The receptors were gathered from a newborn girl in good health.

The chain uses TRBV20-1 and TRBJ1-5, with 9 bases identical to TRBD1. Germline-derived CDR1 and CDR2 are DFQATT and SNEGSKA (reference sequence). There are 14 residues in the CDR3. V lost 7 bases to trimming and J lost 4 bases; unmatched junction nucleotides: 8. CDR3 in amino acids: CSVTQGAKNQPQHF. Here the CDR3 DNA reads TGCAGTGTTACACAGGGGGCTAAGAATCAGCCCCAGCATTTT.

The V gene is TRBV2, the J gene TRBJ1-5; D unresolved. V lost 3 bases, J lost 3 bases, and 9 bases lay in between. Germline CDR1 and CDR2: SNHLY and FYNNEI. The CDR3 runs to 14 residues. CDR3 in DNA: TGTGCCAGCAGTGACGGGATGCCCAATCAGCCCCAGCATTTT. It codes for CASSDGMPNQPQHF.

The chain links TRBV20-1 to TRBJ2-7; 8 positions agree with TRBD1. The CDR3 loop spans 13 amino acids. The junction had 9 bases not matched to a gene; V was cut back by 4 bases and J by 7 bases. Germline V lookup: CDR1 DFQATT, CDR2 SNEGSKA (reference sequence). This chain's CDR3 is CSAKSYRGREQYF. The CDR3 nucleotides are TGCAGTGCTAAGTCCTACAGGGGGAGGGAGCAGTACTTC.

This clonotype has more than one count but fewer than ten. This chain connects TRBV6-5 to TRBJ1-4; 7 bases are a match to TRBD1. Germline assignment: CDR1 MNHEY and CDR2 SVGAGI. Trimming took 2 bases from V and 4 from J; bases not matched to a gene: 4. CDR3 length equals 15 residues. As DNA, the CDR3 is TGTGCCAGCAGTTACCGTAGGGGGCATAATGAAAAACTGTTTTTT. This codes for CASSYRRGHNEKLFF.

The chain joins TRBV7-9 to TRBJ2-5; D might be TRBD2 (6 bases). This CDR3 has 17 residues. CDR1 and CDR2 from the germline V gene are SEHNR and FQNEAQ (reference sequence). Trimming stripped 3 bases from V and 5 bases from J, with 22 bases between. The CDR3 spells CASSFQSTGLSQETQYF. In DNA form, the CDR3 reads TGTGCCAGCAGCTTTCAATCAACCGGACTATCACAGGAGACCCAGTACTTC.

The chain joins TRBV7-9 to TRBJ1-6, with TRBD1 as a possible D gene (6 bases). This CDR3 is 15 amino acids long. Looked up from germline, CDR1 is SEHNR and CDR2 is FQNEAQ (reference sequence). Trimming took off 1 base at V and 5 bases at J, with 9 bases between the two ends. In DNA form, the CDR3 reads TGTGCCAGCAGCTTAGGGGGGCTCAATAATTCACCCCTCCACTTT. It translates to CASSLGGLNNSPLHF.

Many counts were recorded for this clonotype. The gene calls are TRBV28 and TRBJ2-3, with 8 nucleotides matching TRBD2. This CDR3 region has 15 residues. The germline V gene encodes CDR1 MDHEN and CDR2 SYDVKM. With 4 bases clipped from V and 6 bases from J, the junction kept 9 bases outside the gene matches. The CDR3 reads CASSSLLAVGDTQYF. The CDR3 DNA reads as TGTGCCAGCAGTTCCCTACTAGCGGTAGGGGATACGCAGTATTTT.

This clonotype has more than one count but fewer than ten. The chain is built from TRBV5-1 and TRBJ2-1; 9 positions agree with TRBD1. The J call is uncertain, as TRBJ2-7 better fits the DNA end. The CDR3 sequence is 14 residues long. The germline CDR1 and CDR2 sequences are SGHRS and YFSETQ. CDR3 amino acids: CASSAGTGNNEQYF. CDR3 sequence (DNA): TGCGCCAGCAGCGCCGGGACAGGGAACAATGAGCAGTACTTC.

V usage is TRBV5-5 and J usage is TRBJ2-7, with no clear D. Germline loops: CDR1 SGHKS, CDR2 YYEKEE (reference sequence). CDR3 size: 13 residues. V lost 1 base and J 1 base, leaving 6 bases between the germline ends. CDR3 protein: CASSLTFSYEQYF. The CDR3 bases are TGTGCCAGCAGCTTGACCTTTTCCTACGAGCAGTACTTC.

J is TRBJ2-1 and V is TRBV13; 7 nucleotides match TRBD2. The CDR3 length is 17 residues. Germline V lookup: CDR1 PRHDT, CDR2 FYEKMQ (reference sequence). V trimming: 4 bases; J trimming: 0 bases; junction bases outside the gene matches: 9. CDR3 region: CASSSIKRGGSYNEQFF. In nucleotides, the CDR3 is TGTGCCAGCAGCTCGATTAAGCGGGGCGGCTCCTACAATGAGCAGTTCTTC.

This clonotype was seen only a few times. The V call is TRBV4-1, the J call TRBJ1-1, with TRBD1 identical over 8 bases. The CDR3 spans 16 residues. The V segment lost 5 bases and the J segment 2 bases; nucleotides outside the gene matches: 10. Germline lookup yields CDR1 MGHRA and CDR2 YSYEKL. CDR3 nucleotide sequence: TGCGCCAGCAGCTCCCGTGGCAGGGGGCGCAACACTGAAGCTTTCTTT. Its protein product is CASSSRGRGRNTEAFF.

The rearrangement joins TRBV5-1 to TRBJ1-1; 9 nucleotides agree with TRBD1. CDR1 SGHRS and CDR2 YFSETQ come from the germline V gene. This CDR3 is built from 14 residues. J was trimmed by 6 bases and V by 3 bases; bases with no gene match: 6. The CDR3 reads CASSWDREIPEAFF. The CDR3 DNA is TGCGCCAGCAGCTGGGACAGGGAGATCCCTGAAGCTTTCTTT.

This clonotype was found once. J is TRBJ1-4 and V is TRBV7-9; 10 bases map to TRBD1. Trimming took 5 bases from V and 5 from J; bases not matched to a gene: 5. Germline V gene data show CDR1 as SEHNR and CDR2 as FQNEAQ (reference sequence). CDR3 size: 15 residues. Here the CDR3 reads CASSRDRGLNEKLFF. The DNA of the CDR3 is TGTGCCAGCAGCCGGGACAGGGGTTTGAATGAAAAACTGTTTTTT.

The chain employs TRBV14 and TRBJ2-5; tentative D call: TRBD2 (5 bases). Trimming removed 0 bases at V and 5 bases at J, with 13 bases between. CDR1 and CDR2 from the germline V gene are SGHDN and FVKESK. The CDR3 has 15 amino acids. The CDR3 DNA reads as TGTGCCAGCAGCCAAGATAGTGGAGGTTCTGAGACCCAGTACTTC. Amino acid sequence: CASSQDSGGSETQYF.

This clonotype was seen a few times. This rearrangement joins TRBV7-6 to TRBJ2-5, with D tentatively TRBD1 (6 bases). From germline, CDR1 is SGHVS and CDR2 FNYEAQ. V was pared by 0 bases and J by 4 bases, with 15 bases between. The CDR3 is 16 amino acids. The chain's CDR3 is CASSLAGTHFGETQYF. In DNA, the CDR3 is TGTGCCAGCAGCTTAGCGGGGACACACTTCGGAGAGACCCAGTACTTC.

The chain recombines TRBV4-2 with TRBJ2-5; 12 bases are shared with TRBD2. V lost 0 bases to trimming and J lost 5 bases; unmatched junction nucleotides: 7. This CDR3 has 17 residues. In germline, CDR1 is LGHNA, CDR2 YNFKEQ. CDR3 sequence (DNA): TGTGCCAGCAGCCAAGACCTAGCGGGGGGGCCTCGGGAGACCCAGTACTTC. It is translated as CASSQDLAGGPRETQYF.

The J gene is TRBJ2-3, the V gene TRBV20-1; D call uncertain. The V end was cut by 0 bases, the J end by 6 bases, with 10 bases between. This CDR3 has 13 residues. Germline V gene sequence: CDR1 DFQATT, CDR2 SNEGSKA (reference sequence). This CDR3 reads CSARDTARDTQYF. The CDR3 DNA is TGCAGTGCTAGAGATACGGCCCGGGATACGCAGTATTTT.

The CDR3 DNA is TGTGCCAGCAGCACCCCGACAGGAAACAATGAAAGACTGTTTTTT. It specifies CASSTPTGNNERLFF. This chain joins TRBV21-1 and TRBJ1-4; TRBD1 is the table's D call, not checked against the DNA. TRBV21-1 is flagged as a pseudogene. The CDR3 is 15 residues long.

The chain joins TRBV25-1 to TRBJ2-1; D is possibly TRBD1 or TRBD2 (5 bases each). The CDR3 runs to 14 residues. Trimming took 5 bases from V and 5 from J, leaving 13 bases between them. Germline loops: CDR1 MGHDK, CDR2 SYGVNS. In DNA form, the CDR3 reads TGTGCCAGCAGTTGGCCCCGAGGGGACAATGAGCAGTTCTTC. Its protein product is CASSWPRGDNEQFF.

V is TRBV28 and J is TRBJ2-1; possibly TRBD2 for D (6 bases). Germline CDR1 is MDHEN and CDR2 is SYDVKM. This CDR3 has 15 amino acids. V was shortened by 1 base and J by 5 bases, with 12 bases between the two germline ends. The CDR3 is CASSLFVGGDNEQFF. The CDR3 coding sequence is TGTGCCAGCAGTTTATTTGTTGGCGGGGACAATGAGCAGTTCTTC.